A selection of T cell receptor beta chains follows, all from one sample in a study of cytomegalovirus exposure and HLA in healthy donors. Generated by immunoSEQ multiplex PCR, the TCRdb table keeps only in-frame clones and is missing some. The data contain some 88,000 clones, 96% of them singletons. The material sequenced was PBMCs. The receptors stem from a man younger than 35 in good health and CMV-seronegative. The CDR3 runs from the conserved cysteine through the conserved F or W. The D gene is left open where the match is weak. The size of a clone is reported for some rows only, either as once, few or many, or as a class for expanded clones.

TRBJ2-5,NA,NA,TRBV4-1,CASSPVPAETQYF,TGCGCCAGCAGCCCAGTCCCCGCAGAGACCCAGTACTTC
TRBJ2-1,NA,NA,TRBV5-1,CASSWGANEQFF,TGCGCCAGCAGCTGGGGAGCCAATGAGCAGTTCTTC
TRBJ1-2,NA,NA,TRBV6-5,CASSYVGKTYGYTF,TGTGCCAGCAGTTATGTGGGCAAGACCTATGGCTACACCTTC
TRBJ2-1,NA,NA,TRBV6-6,CASSRDSSKQFF,TGTGCCAGCAGCCGTGACTCCTCAAAGCAGTTCTTC
TRBJ1-1,NA,NA,TRBV6-1,CASTLGDTEAFF,TGTGCCAGCACCCTCGGGGACACTGAAGCTTTCTTT
TRBJ2-1,TRBD2,NA,TRBV9,CASSVRTSGSIDEQFF,TGTGCCAGCAGCGTACGGACTAGCGGGAGTATAGATGAGCAGTTCTTC
TRBJ1-1,TRBD1,NA,TRBV25-1,CASRQGRVAEAFF,TGTGCCAGCCGACAGGGCCGCGTCGCTGAAGCTTTCTTT
TRBJ1-4,NA,NA,TRBV7-6,CASSFREATNEKLFF,TGTGCCAGCAGCTTCAGGGAGGCAACTAATGAAAAACTGTTTTTT
TRBJ2-7,TRBD1,NA,TRBV10-2,CASSHDRGKFLEQYF,TGCGCCAGCAGCCATGACAGGGGGAAGTTCCTCGAGCAGTACTTC
TRBJ2-7,NA,NA,TRBV6-1,CASSEFFRGASYEQYF,TGTGCCAGCAGCGAATTTTTCCGCGGAGCCTCCTACGAGCAGTACTTC
TRBJ1-2,TRBD1,NA,TRBV4-3,CASSPLPGQVYGYTF,TGCGCCAGCAGCCCCCTACCGGGACAGGTTTATGGCTACACCTTC
TRBJ1-5,NA,NA,TRBV21-1,CASSKARGKGQPQHF,TGTGCCAGCAGCAAAGCGCGGGGGAAGGGCCAGCCCCAGCATTTT
TRBJ1-1,NA,NA,TRBV2,CASNPNLANTEAFF,TGTGCCAGCAACCCCAATTTGGCGAACACTGAAGCTTTCTTT
TRBJ2-2,NA,NA,TRBV5-1,CASSFTGVTGELFF,TGCGCCAGCAGCTTTACGGGGGTCACCGGGGAGCTGTTTTTT
TRBJ2-1,NA,NA,TRBV4-3,CASSQDLSQGFYNEQFF,TGCGCCAGCAGCCAAGATTTGAGTCAGGGGTTCTACAATGAGCAGTTCTTC
TRBJ2-7,NA,NA,TRBV6-5,CASSYQGSYEQYF,TGTGCCAGCAGTTACCAGGGTTCCTACGAGCAGTACTTC
TRBJ2-1,NA,NA,TRBV9,CASSGSVDSYNEQFF,TGTGCCAGCAGCGGTAGCGTGGACTCCTACAATGAGCAGTTCTTC
TRBJ1-1,NA,NA,TRBV2,CAATARRSNTEAFF,TGTGCCGCCACAGCACGCCGTTCGAACACTGAAGCTTTCTTT
TRBJ2-5,NA,once,TRBV18,CASSPFEIGVETQYF,TGTGCCAGCTCACCGTTTGAGATAGGAGTTGAGACCCAGTACTTC
TRBJ2-5,TRBD2,NA,TRBV30,CAFTSGLGETQYF,TGTGCCTTCACTAGCGGGCTGGGGGAGACCCAGTACTTC
TRBJ2-1,TRBD2,NA,TRBV2,CASSGLLGSGSSYNEQFF,TGTGCCAGCAGCGGGCTTTTGGGTAGCGGGAGCTCCTACAATGAGCAGTTCTTC
TRBJ1-4,TRBD1,once,TRBV30,CAWSETGQKNEKLFF,TGTGCCTGGAGTGAAACGGGACAGAAGAATGAAAAACTGTTTTTT
TRBJ2-3,NA,NA,TRBV30,CAWSVGTDTQYF,TGTGCCTGGAGCGTAGGCACAGATACGCAGTATTTT
TRBJ2-7,NA,NA,TRBV5-6,CASRRQVSYEQYF,TGTGCCAGCAGAAGACAGGTTTCCTACGAGCAGTACTTC
TRBJ1-5,NA,few,TRBV7-8,CASSSTGTQNQPQHF,TGTGCCAGCAGTTCTACCGGGACACAGAATCAGCCCCAGCATTTT
TRBJ1-2,TRBD1,NA,TRBV10-3,CATGTEANYGYTF,TGTGCCACGGGGACAGAAGCTAACTATGGCTACACCTTC
TRBJ2-3,TRBD1,NA,TRBV2,CASMRQGSNTQYF,TGTGCCAGCATGCGACAGGGCTCGAATACGCAGTATTTT
TRBJ1-1,NA,NA,TRBV9,CASSAISRVDTEAFF,TGTGCCAGCAGCGCCATTTCCAGGGTGGACACTGAAGCTTTCTTT
TRBJ1-3,NA,NA,TRBV30,CAWSSGKSGNTIYF,TGTGCCTGGAGTTCGGGTAAATCGGGAAACACCATATATTTT